This TCR beta chain was identified during a study of blood T cell repertoires in COVID-19. Across the whole study: Samples representing acute and convalescent COVID-19 were sourced from the United States, Italy and Spain.

Clones were read by immunoSEQ multiplex PCR, and TCRdb kept only the in-frame ones, dropping some. The sample contains 56,000 or so clones, roughly 90% of which appear only once. The J segment lost 7 bases and the V segment lost 3 bases, leaving 11 bases of the junction unmatched. The germline V gene has CDR1 LNHDA and CDR2 SQIVND (reference sequence). CDR3 length equals 16 residues. The sequenced sample was peripheral blood. This sequence originates from a human donor in a cohort sampled during active COVID-19. The chain couples TRBV19 to TRBJ1-4; 7 nucleotides align to TRBD1. The CDR3 DNA reads TGTGCCAGTAGTATGACCCCACAGGGGAGAGGTGAAAAACTGTTTTTT. Translated, it gives CASSMTPQGRGEKLFF.